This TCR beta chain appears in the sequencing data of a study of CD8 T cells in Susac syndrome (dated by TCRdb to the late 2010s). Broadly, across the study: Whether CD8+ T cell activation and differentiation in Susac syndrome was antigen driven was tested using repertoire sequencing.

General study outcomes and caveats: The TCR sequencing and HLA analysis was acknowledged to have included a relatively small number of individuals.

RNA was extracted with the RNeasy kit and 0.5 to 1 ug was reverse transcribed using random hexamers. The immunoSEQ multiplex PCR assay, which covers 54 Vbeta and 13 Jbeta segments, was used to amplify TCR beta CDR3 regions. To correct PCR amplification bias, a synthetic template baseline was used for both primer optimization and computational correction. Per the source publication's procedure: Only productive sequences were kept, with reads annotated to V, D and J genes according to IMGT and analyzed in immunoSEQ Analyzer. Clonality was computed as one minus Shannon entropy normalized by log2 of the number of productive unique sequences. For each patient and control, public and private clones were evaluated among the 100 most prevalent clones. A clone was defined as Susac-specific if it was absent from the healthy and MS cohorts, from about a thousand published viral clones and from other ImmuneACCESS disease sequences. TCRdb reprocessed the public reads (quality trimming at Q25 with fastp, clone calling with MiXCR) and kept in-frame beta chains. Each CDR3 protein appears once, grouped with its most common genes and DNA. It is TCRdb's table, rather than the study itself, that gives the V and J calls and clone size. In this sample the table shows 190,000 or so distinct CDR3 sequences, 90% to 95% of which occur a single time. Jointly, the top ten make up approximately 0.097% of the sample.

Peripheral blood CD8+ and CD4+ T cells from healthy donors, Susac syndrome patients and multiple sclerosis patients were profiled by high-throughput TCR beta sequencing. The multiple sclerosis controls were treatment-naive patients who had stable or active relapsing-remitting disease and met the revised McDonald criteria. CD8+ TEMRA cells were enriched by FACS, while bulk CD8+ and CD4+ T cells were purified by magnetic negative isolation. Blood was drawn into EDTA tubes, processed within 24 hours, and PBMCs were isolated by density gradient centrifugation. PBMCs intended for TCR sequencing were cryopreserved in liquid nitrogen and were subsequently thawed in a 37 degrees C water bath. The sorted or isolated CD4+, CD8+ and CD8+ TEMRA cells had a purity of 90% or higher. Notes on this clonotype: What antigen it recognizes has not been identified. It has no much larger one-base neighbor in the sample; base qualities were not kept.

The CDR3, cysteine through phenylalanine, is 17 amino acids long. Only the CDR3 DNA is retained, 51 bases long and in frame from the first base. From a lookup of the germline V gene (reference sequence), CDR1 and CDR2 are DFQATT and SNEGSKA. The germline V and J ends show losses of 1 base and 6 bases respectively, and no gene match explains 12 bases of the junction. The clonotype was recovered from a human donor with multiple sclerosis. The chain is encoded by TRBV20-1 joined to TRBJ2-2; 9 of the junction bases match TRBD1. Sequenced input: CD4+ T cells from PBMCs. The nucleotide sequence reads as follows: TGCAGTGCTAGAGTAAACAGGGGGCCCGGTGGGGCCGGGGAGCTGTTTTTT. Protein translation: CSARVNRGPGGAGELFF.